Presented here are 18 T cell receptor beta chains from one specimen sequenced in a study of human T cells and chemical hapten exposure. Time point defined: pre-sensitization, week 0. Treatment in this sample: therapeutic diphenylcyclopropenone sensitization with weekly scalp DPC. One entry per CDR3 protein, called by TCRdb with MiXCR from the RACE reads. Of a few hundred thousand distinct CDR3 sequences in the sample, around 5% were seen once. This sample comprised whole blood, obtained in connection with sensitization to the hapten diphenylcyclopropenone (DPC). These receptors were collected from a young woman with alopecia areata. Some clones in this sample may be carry-over from other donors' samples.

The table lists this clonotype with a few counts. The J gene is TRBJ2-1, the V gene TRBV6-6, with no clear D. The CDR3 length is 12 residues. Trimming stripped 2 bases from V and 7 bases from J, with 6 bases between. Germline CDR1 is MNHNY and CDR2 is SVGAGI (reference sequence). The CDR3: CASSYGVNEQFF. The CDR3, as DNA: TGTGCCAGCAGTTACGGGGTGAATGAGCAGTTCTTC.

This clonotype appeared a few times. This chain joins TRBV6-1 and TRBJ1-1, with D possibly being TRBD1 (5 bases). Per the germline V gene, CDR1 is MNHNS and CDR2 is SASEGT. The CDR3 sequence is 15 residues long. Trimming pared 3 bases from V and 0 bases from J, leaving 11 bases between. CDR3 sequence: CASSESRVMNTEAFF. The CDR3 DNA is TGTGCCAGCAGTGAGAGCAGGGTTATGAACACTGAAGCTTTCTTT.

This clonotype was seen at least ten times. This chain joins TRBV4-3 and TRBJ1-5; D not certain. Germline lookup yields CDR1 LGHNA and CDR2 YSLEER. This CDR3 is 15 amino acids long. Trimming pared 0 bases from V and 1 base from J, leaving 7 bases between. The CDR3 bases are TGCGCCAGCAGCCAAGAATTCTGGAGCAATCAGCCCCAGCATTTT. Translation: CASSQEFWSNQPQHF.

In this sample, this clonotype turned up many times. The rearrangement joins TRBV29-1 to TRBJ1-1; no firm D call. This CDR3 is built from 13 residues. CDR1 SQVTM and CDR2 ANQGSEA come from the germline V gene. Deletions cut 4 bases from V and 0 bases from J, with 9 bases between. CDR3 bases: TGCAGCGTTGTTGAGGGTTTGAACACTGAAGCTTTCTTT. This sequence encodes CSVVEGLNTEAFF.

This clonotype was recorded a few times. The CDR3 nucleotides are TGCAGCGTTGAAGGGTTGGATCAGGGGGCCAACGTCCTGACTTTC. Translation: CSVEGLDQGANVLTF. The chain is built from TRBV29-1 and TRBJ2-6; D unresolved. CDR1 and CDR2 from the germline V gene are SQVTM and ANQGSEA. V was cut by 1 base and J by 4 bases, with 11 bases left in between. CDR3 length: 15 amino acids.

This clonotype was picked up a small number of times. The J gene is TRBJ2-3, the V gene TRBV12-3 or TRBV12-4; D might be TRBD2 (6 bases). The V end lost 9 bases, the J end lost 4 bases, and 20 bases lay between the germline ends. The CDR3 has 15 residues. The CDR3 loop reads CASMRAGLMADTQYF. The CDR3 coding sequence is TGTGCCAGTATGAGAGCGGGCCTCATGGCAGATACGCAGTATTTT.

V is TRBV5-1 and J is TRBJ2-2, with unresolved D. Germline V CDR1 and CDR2: SGHRS, YFSETQ. The CDR3 loop spans 16 amino acids. Trimming left V 0 bases short and J 2 bases short, with 11 bases between. The CDR3 loop reads CASSLAGSLNTGELFF. CDR3 bases: TGCGCCAGCAGCTTGGCCGGGTCCTTAAACACCGGGGAGCTGTTTTTT.

J is TRBJ1-1 and V is TRBV5-1; 7 nucleotides line up with TRBD1. The CDR3 sequence is 14 residues long. The V gene's germline CDR1 is SGHRS and CDR2 YFSETQ. Trimming at V came to 1 base and at J to 4 bases, leaving 4 bases not matched to a gene. CDR3 bases: TGCGCCAGCAGCTTGAGGGCAGGGGGCACTGAAGCTTTCTTT. Protein sequence: CASSLRAGGTEAFF.

This clonotype was picked up a small number of times. The chain's CDR3 is CASSQSTAKGNTIYF. CDR3 DNA: TGTGCCAGCAGCCAATCGACAGCCAAGGGAAACACCATATATTTT. The genes are TRBV16 and TRBJ1-3; D perhaps matches TRBD1 (5 bases). Trimming removed 0 bases at V and 4 bases at J, with 10 bases between. CDR3 length: 15 amino acids. Germline CDR1 and CDR2: KGHSY and FQNENV.

This clonotype came up a few times. The V call is TRBV2, the J call TRBJ1-5; 8 positions match TRBD1. V shed 4 bases and J 5 bases; nucleotides not matched to a gene: 4. CDR1 is SNHLY and CDR2 is FYNNEI in the germline V gene. The CDR3 length is 14 residues. DNA for the CDR3: TGTGCCAGCAGTGGACAGGGGAGTCATCAGCCCCAGCATTTT. It yields the protein CASSGQGSHQPQHF.

This clonotype was picked up a small number of times. The chain is built from TRBV7-2 and TRBJ2-5; no clear D. Germline V CDR1 and CDR2: SGHTA, FQGNSA. This CDR3 has 14 amino acids. Trimming pared 0 bases from V and 2 bases from J, leaving 7 bases between. The CDR3 protein is CASSLANAQETQYF. CDR3 nucleotide sequence: TGTGCCAGCAGCTTAGCGAACGCACAAGAGACCCAGTACTTC. Using reference TRBV7-2 and TRBJ2-5 for the parts outside the CDR3, the full variable domain is GAGVSQSPSNKVTEKGKDVELRCDPISGHTALYWYRQSLGQGLEFLIYFQGNSAPDKSGLPSDRFSAERTGGSVSTLTIQRTQQEDSAVYLCASSLANAQETQYFGPGTRLLVL.

This sequence joins TRBV6-1 and TRBJ1-5, with unresolved D. Germline CDR1 is MNHNS and CDR2 is SASEGT. The length of the CDR3 is 13 residues. The V gene lost 8 bases and the J gene lost 10 bases, with 18 bases spanning the gap. The DNA of the CDR3 is TGTGCCAGCGACGATGAGTTTGAGAAACCCCAGCATTTT. This codes for CASDDEFEKPQHF.

This clonotype appeared many times. The chain links TRBV5-6 to TRBJ1-5; 7 bases match TRBD1. Germline V CDR1 and CDR2: SGHDT, YYEEEE. The ends lost 4 bases at V and 5 bases at J; junction bases unmatched: 12. The CDR3 is made up of 16 amino acids. CDR3 in amino acids: CASSPGPDRADQPQHF. The CDR3 region has the DNA TGTGCCAGCAGCCCCGGGCCCGACAGGGCCGATCAGCCCCAGCATTTT.

There are many counts of this clonotype. J is TRBJ2-4 and V is TRBV28, with 7 bases fitting TRBD1. V gave up 2 bases and J gave up 5 bases; unmatched junction bases: 3. This CDR3 has 14 residues. The germline CDR1 and CDR2 sequences are MDHEN and SYDVKM. The CDR3 sequence: CASSLRDSQNIQYF. The CDR3 DNA reads TGTGCCAGCAGTTTAAGGGACAGTCAAAACATTCAGTACTTC.

This sequence joins TRBV5-4 and TRBJ1-2; the D is unclear. The CDR3 loop spans 13 amino acids. V was pared by 0 bases and J by 4 bases, with 7 bases between. Germline CDR1 SGHNT, CDR2 YYREEE (reference sequence). The CDR3 bases are TGTGCCAGCAGCTTGGGCCTACGCTATGGCTACACCTTC. This codes for CASSLGLRYGYTF.

The chain couples TRBV29-1 to TRBJ1-1, with a weak D call TRBD1 (6 bases). This CDR3 comprises 13 residues. Germline V CDR1 and CDR2: SQVTM, ANQGSEA. The ends were cut back, 7 bases at V and 1 base at J, with 13 bases in the middle. The CDR3 DNA reads as TGCAGCGCCTACAGGGTGGGGAACACTGAAGCTTTCTTT. Protein sequence: CSAYRVGNTEAFF.

Ten or more counts support this clonotype. In DNA, the CDR3 is TGCGCCAGCAGCTTGGCCTATTCAGGGGCAGAAGCTTTCTTT. It is translated as CASSLAYSGAEAFF. This chain links TRBV5-1 with TRBJ1-1, with D maybe TRBD1 (6 bases). Germline CDR1 SGHRS, CDR2 YFSETQ. The ends were cut back, 0 bases at V and 8 bases at J, with 14 bases in the middle. This CDR3 is 14 amino acids long. Using reference TRBV5-1 and TRBJ1-1 for the parts outside the CDR3, the full variable domain is KAGVTQTPRYLIKTRGQQVTLSCSPISGHRSVSWYQQTPGQGLQFLFEYFSETQRNKGNFPGRFSGRQFSNSRSEMNVSTLELGDSALYLCASSLAYSGAEAFFGQGTRLTVV.

This clonotype showed up many times. The rearrangement links TRBV4-2 to TRBJ1-4, with TRBD1 as a possible D gene (5 bases). Germline values: CDR1 LGHNA, CDR2 YNFKEQ. V lost 4 bases and J 5 bases, leaving 14 bases between the germline ends. This CDR3 region has 15 residues. Here the CDR3 reads CASSLKTDINEKLFF. In DNA form, the CDR3 reads TGTGCCAGCAGCCTTAAGACAGACATAAATGAAAAACTGTTTTTT.